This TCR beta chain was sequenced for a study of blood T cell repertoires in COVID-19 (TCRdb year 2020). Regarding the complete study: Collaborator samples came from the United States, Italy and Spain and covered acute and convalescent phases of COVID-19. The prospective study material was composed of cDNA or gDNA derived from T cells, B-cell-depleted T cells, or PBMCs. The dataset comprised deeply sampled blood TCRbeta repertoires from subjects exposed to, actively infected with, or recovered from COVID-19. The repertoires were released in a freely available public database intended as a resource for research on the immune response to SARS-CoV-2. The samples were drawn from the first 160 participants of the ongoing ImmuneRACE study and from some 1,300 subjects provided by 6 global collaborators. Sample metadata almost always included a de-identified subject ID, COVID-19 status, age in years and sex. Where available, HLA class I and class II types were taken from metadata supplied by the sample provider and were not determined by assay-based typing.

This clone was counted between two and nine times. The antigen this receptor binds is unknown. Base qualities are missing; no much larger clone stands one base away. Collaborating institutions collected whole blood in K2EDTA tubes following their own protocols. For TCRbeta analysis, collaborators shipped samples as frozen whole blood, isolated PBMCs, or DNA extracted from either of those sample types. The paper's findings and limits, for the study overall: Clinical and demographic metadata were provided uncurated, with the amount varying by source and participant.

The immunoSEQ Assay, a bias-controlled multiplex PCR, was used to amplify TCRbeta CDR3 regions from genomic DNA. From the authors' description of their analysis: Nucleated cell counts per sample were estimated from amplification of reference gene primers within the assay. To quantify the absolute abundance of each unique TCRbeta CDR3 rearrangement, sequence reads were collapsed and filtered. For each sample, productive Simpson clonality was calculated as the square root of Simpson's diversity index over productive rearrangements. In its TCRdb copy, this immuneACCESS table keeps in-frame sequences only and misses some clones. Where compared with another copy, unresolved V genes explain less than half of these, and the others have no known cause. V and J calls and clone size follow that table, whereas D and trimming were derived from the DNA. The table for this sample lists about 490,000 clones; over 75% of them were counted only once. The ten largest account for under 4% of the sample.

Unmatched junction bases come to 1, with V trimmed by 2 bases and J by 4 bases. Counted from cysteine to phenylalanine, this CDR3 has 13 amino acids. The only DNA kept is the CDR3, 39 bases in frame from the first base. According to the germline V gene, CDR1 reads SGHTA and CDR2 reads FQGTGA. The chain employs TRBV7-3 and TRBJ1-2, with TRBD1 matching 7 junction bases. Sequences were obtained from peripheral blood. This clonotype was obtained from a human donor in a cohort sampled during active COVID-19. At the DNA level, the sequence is TGTGCCAGCAGCTTACCAGGGGGCTATGGCTACACCTTC. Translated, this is CASSLPGGYGYTF.